This T cell receptor beta chain is drawn from a study of cytomegalovirus exposure and HLA in healthy donors. Regarding the study as a whole: The sole available immune exposure information was CMV serostatus. Association with HLA alleles at 0.05 false discovery rate was found for around 15,000 TCR beta sequences in a later analysis. An analysis that came later showed most CMV-associated TCR beta chains appearing HLA-restricted.

The study ran its PCR with 60 Vbeta and 13 Jbeta primers. In the authors' workflow: A later analysis counted approximately 80 million unique TCR beta chains, some 12 million shared. The repertoire was sequenced with immunoSEQ multiplex PCR; TCRdb's copy has only in-frame clones and lacks some. D and trimming come from the DNA, and the V and J calls and clone size come from that table. The table records over 150,000 clones, 60% to 85% of them present only once. The CDR3 consists of 17 residues. V was cut by 4 bases and J by 6 bases, with 22 bases left in between. CDR1 MNHNS and CDR2 SASEGT come from the germline V gene. In regard to this clone: Its cognate antigen is unknown.

The chain couples TRBV6-1 to TRBJ2-1; the D gene is possibly TRBD1 (6 bases). The sequencing input was PBMCs. The origin of this receptor is a male donor in good health and CMV-seropositive. This CDR3 reads CASSGGHLLPPGNEQFF. The CDR3 DNA sequence: TGTGCCAGCAGTGGGGGACACCTCCTACCTCCGGGCAATGAGCAGTTCTTC.